The T cell receptor (beta chain) described here comes from a study of blood T cell repertoires in COVID-19. Individuals drawn from 20 to 25 US areas were about 18 to 89 years old. Each participant's cohort was designated according to participant-reported clinical history. Using immunoSEQ multiplex PCR, the repertoire was profiled, and TCRdb retains in-frame clones only, with some absent. Seen here are under 500,000 clones, around 87% observed once, and the top ten hold around 1.1%. This CDR3 has 13 residues. CDR1 and CDR2 from the germline V gene are SEHNR and FQNEAQ (reference sequence). V lost 8 bases to trimming and J lost 7 bases; unmatched junction nucleotides: 4.

Sequencing input: PBMCs or T cells enriched from blood (not recorded which). The J gene is TRBJ2-4, the V gene TRBV7-9, with TRBD2 matching 11 bases. The clonotype comes from a man younger than 45 who had recovered from COVID-19. DNA for the CDR3: TGTGCCAGCCGACTAGCGGGAAATAACATTCAGTACTTC. This codes for CASRLAGNNIQYF.